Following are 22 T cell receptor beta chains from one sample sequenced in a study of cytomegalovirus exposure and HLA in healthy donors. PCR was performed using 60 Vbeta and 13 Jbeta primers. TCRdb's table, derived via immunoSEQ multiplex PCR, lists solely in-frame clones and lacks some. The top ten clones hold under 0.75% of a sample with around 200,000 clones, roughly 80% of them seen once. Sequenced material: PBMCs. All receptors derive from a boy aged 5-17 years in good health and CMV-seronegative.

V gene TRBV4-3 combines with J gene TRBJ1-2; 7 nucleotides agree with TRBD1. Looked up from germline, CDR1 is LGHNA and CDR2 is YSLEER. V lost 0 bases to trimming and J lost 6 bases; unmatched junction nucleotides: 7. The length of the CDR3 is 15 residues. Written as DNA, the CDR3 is TGCGCCAGCAGCCAAGATCGAGGGGGCACGGATGGCTACACCTTC. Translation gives CASSQDRGGTDGYTF.

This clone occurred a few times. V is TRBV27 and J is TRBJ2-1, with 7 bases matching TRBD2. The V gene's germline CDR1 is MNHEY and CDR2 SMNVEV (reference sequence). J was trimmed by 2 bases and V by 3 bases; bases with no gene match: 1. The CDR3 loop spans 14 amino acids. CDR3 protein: CASSFRGAYNEQFF. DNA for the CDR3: TGTGCCAGCAGTTTCCGGGGGGCCTACAATGAGCAGTTCTTC.

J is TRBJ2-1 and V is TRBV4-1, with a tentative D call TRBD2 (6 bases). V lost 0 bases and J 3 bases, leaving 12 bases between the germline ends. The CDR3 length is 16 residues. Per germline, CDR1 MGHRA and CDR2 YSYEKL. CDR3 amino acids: CASSQEATGDYNEQFF. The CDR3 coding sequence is TGCGCCAGCAGCCAAGAAGCTACGGGAGACTACAATGAGCAGTTCTTC.

CDR3 protein: CATSRLRGPNEKLFF. The CDR3, as DNA: TGTGCCACCAGCAGACTCAGGGGGCCGAATGAAAAACTGTTTTTT. The chain links TRBV15 to TRBJ1-4; 8 nucleotides match TRBD1. With 2 bases clipped from V and 5 bases from J, the junction kept 4 bases outside the gene matches. The length of the CDR3 is 15 residues. CDR1 is LNHNV, CDR2 YYDKDF, per germline (reference sequence).

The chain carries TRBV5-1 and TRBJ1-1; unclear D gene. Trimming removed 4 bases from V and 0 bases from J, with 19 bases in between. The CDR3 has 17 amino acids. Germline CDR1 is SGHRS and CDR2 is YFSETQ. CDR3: CASSQNTGLPMNTEAFF. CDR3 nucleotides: TGCGCCAGCAGCCAGAATACCGGGTTGCCTATGAACACTGAAGCTTTCTTT. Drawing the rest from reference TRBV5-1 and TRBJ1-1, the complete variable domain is KAGVTQTPRYLIKTRGQQVTLSCSPISGHRSVSWYQQTPGQGLQFLFEYFSETQRNKGNFPGRFSGRQFSNSRSEMNVSTLELGDSALYLCASSQNTGLPMNTEAFFGQGTRLTVV.

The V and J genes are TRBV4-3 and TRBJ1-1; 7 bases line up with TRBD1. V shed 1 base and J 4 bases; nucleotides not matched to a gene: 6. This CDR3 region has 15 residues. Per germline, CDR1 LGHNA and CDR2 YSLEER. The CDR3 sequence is CASSQGGTGVTEAFF. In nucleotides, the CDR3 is TGCGCCAGCAGCCAAGGGGGTACAGGGGTCACTGAAGCTTTCTTT.

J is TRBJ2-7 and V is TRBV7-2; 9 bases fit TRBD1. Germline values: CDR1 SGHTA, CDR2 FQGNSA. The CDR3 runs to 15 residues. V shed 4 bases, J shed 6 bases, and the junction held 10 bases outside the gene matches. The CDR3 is CASSSDRDRVSEQYF. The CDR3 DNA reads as TGTGCCAGCAGCTCGGACCGGGACAGGGTCTCCGAGCAGTACTTC.

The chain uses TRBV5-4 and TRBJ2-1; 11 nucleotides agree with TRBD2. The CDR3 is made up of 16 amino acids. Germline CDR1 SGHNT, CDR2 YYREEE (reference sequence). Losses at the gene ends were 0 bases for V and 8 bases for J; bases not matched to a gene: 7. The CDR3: CASSLALAGGEDEQFF. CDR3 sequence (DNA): TGTGCCAGCAGCTTGGCCCTAGCGGGGGGTGAGGATGAGCAGTTCTTC.

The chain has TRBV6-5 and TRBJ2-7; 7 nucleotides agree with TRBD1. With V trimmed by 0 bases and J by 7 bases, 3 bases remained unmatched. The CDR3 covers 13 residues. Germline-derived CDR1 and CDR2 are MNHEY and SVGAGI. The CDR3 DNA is TGTGCCAGCAGTTACTCTGACAGGGTAGAGCAGTACTTC. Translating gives CASSYSDRVEQYF.

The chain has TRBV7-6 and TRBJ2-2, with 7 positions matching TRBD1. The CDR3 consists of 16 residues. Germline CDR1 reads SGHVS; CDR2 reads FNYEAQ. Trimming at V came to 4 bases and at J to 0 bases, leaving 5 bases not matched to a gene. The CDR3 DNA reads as TGTGCCAGCAGCTACAGCGACAGGGCGAACACCGGGGAGCTGTTTTTT. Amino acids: CASSYSDRANTGELFF.

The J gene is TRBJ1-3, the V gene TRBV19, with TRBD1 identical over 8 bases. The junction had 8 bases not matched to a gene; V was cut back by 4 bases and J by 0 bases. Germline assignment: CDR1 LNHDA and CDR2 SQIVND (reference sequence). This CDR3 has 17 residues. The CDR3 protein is CASSTRQGRFSGNTIYF. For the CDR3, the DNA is TGTGCCAGTAGTACCCGACAGGGGAGGTTCTCTGGAAACACCATATATTTT.

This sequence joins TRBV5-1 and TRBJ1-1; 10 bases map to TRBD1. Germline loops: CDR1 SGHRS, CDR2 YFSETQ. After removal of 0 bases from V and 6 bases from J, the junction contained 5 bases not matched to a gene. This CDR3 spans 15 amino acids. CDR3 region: CASSLEGTGDPEAFF. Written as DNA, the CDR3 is TGCGCCAGCAGCTTGGAAGGGACAGGGGACCCTGAAGCTTTCTTT. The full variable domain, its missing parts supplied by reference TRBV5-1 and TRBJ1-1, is KAGVTQTPRYLIKTRGQQVTLSCSPISGHRSVSWYQQTPGQGLQFLFEYFSETQRNKGNFPGRFSGRQFSNSRSEMNVSTLELGDSALYLCASSLEGTGDPEAFFGQGTRLTVV.

The CDR3 region is CASSASAQGSGEKLFF. In nucleotides, the CDR3 is TGTGCCAGCAGCGCTTCTGCCCAGGGTTCCGGCGAAAAACTGTTTTTT. The chain combines TRBV9 with TRBJ1-4, with D possibly matching TRBD1 (5 bases). From germline, CDR1 is SGDLS and CDR2 YYNGEE. Trimming took off 3 bases at V and 8 bases at J, with 20 bases between the two ends. The CDR3 sequence is 16 residues long. Complete variable domain (other parts from reference TRBV9 and TRBJ1-4): DSGVTQTPKHLITATGQRVTLRCSPRSGDLSVYWYQQSLDQGLQFLIQYYNGEERAKGNILERFSAQQFPDLHSELNLSSLELGDSALYFCASSASAQGSGEKLFFGSGTQLSVL.

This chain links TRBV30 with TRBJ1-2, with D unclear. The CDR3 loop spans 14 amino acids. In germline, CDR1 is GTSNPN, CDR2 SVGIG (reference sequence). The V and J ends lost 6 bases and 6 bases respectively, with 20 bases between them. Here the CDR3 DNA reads TGTGCCTGCAACGCGTACGGGATTGTGGATGGCTACACCTTC. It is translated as CACNAYGIVDGYTF.

CDR3 loop: CASSLLAGRNEQFF. The CDR3 DNA sequence: TGTGCCAGTAGTTTACTAGCGGGGAGGAATGAGCAGTTCTTC. J is TRBJ2-1 and V is TRBV19; 10 positions agree with TRBD2. From germline, CDR1 is LNHDA and CDR2 SQIVND (reference sequence). V lost 5 bases, J lost 7 bases, and 5 bases stayed unmatched. The CDR3 spans 14 residues.

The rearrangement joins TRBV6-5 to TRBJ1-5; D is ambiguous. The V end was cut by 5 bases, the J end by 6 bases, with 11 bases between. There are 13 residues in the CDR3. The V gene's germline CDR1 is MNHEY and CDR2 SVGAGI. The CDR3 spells CASSLLGPQPQHF. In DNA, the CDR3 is TGTGCCAGCAGTCTTTTGGGCCCTCAGCCCCAGCATTTT.

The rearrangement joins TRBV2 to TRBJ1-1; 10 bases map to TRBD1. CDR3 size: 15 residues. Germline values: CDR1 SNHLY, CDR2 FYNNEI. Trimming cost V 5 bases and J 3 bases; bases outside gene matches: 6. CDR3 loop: CASSPPGTGDTEAFF. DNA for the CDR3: TGTGCCAGCAGTCCACCCGGGACAGGGGACACTGAAGCTTTCTTT.

The CDR3 DNA follows: TGCGCCAGCAGCCCTACAGAGCGGGAGGGCCAGAACATTCAGTACTTC. The encoded protein is CASSPTEREGQNIQYF. V is TRBV4-3 and J is TRBJ2-4; 10 bases align to TRBD2. This CDR3 is 16 amino acids long. Germline CDR1 LGHNA, CDR2 YSLEER. V lost 4 bases, J lost 7 bases, and 10 bases stayed unmatched.

The chain's CDR3 is CASSQGTASTEAFF. CDR3 nucleotides: TGCGCCAGCAGCCAAGGGACAGCCAGCACTGAAGCTTTCTTT. The V and J genes are TRBV4-1 and TRBJ1-1; possible D gene TRBD1, 6 bases. The CDR3 extends over 14 amino acids. V was trimmed by 1 base and J by 4 bases, leaving 10 bases between them. The germline V gene has CDR1 MGHRA and CDR2 YSYEKL.

This CDR3 is CASSFPNPKEQGKYYEQYF. The DNA for the CDR3 is TGTGCCAGCAGCTTCCCCAACCCCAAAGAACAGGGGAAATACTACGAGCAGTACTTC. This chain links TRBV7-4 with TRBJ2-7; 7 bases are a match to TRBD1. Germline CDR1 is SGHVT and CDR2 is SQSDAQ. V lost 3 bases and J lost 3; bases outside the gene matches: 20. The length of the CDR3 is 19 residues.

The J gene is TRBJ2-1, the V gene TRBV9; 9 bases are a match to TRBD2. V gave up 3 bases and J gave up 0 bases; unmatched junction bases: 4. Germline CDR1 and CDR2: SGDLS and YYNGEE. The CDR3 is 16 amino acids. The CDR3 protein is CASSANSGGSYNEQFF. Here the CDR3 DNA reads TGTGCCAGCAGCGCCAATAGCGGGGGCTCCTACAATGAGCAGTTCTTC.

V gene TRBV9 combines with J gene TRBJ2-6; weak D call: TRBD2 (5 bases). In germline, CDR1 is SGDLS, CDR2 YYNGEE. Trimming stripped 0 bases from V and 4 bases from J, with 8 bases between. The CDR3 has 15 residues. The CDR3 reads CASSVVTGGANVLTF. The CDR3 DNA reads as TGTGCCAGCAGCGTAGTGACGGGAGGGGCCAACGTCCTGACTTTC.